This T cell receptor (beta chain) emerged from a study of T cells after yellow fever vaccination. The CDR3 has 14 amino acids. The germline V gene has CDR1 DFQATT and CDR2 SNEGSKA (reference sequence). The ends were cut back, 4 bases at V and 2 bases at J, with 12 bases in the middle. This clonotype came up many times. TCRdb reprocessed the 5' RACE reads with MiXCR, giving one entry per CDR3 protein. The data hold 500,000 to 650,000 distinct CDR3 sequences, with about 15% observed a single time. This sequence was found in a man aged 18 to 30 who received the YFV17D yellow fever vaccine. Specimen: PBMCs, collected about 5 days after the first yellow fever vaccination. The chain combines TRBV20-1 with TRBJ2-1; the D gene is possibly TRBD2 (6 bases). CDR3 loop: CSAKLWGAYNEQFF. The CDR3 bases are TGCAGTGCTAAACTCTGGGGGGCCTACAATGAGCAGTTCTTC.